Reported below is one T cell receptor (beta chain). Its antigen is as yet unknown. This same CDR3 is encoded by further DNA sequences in the sample. This sample is part of a study of shared clonotypes between healthy human individuals. General observations from the study: Compared with memory subsets, naive subsets generally had larger estimated richness.

In the authors' workflow: For the immunoSEQ data, sequences were junction-only without quality scores, so filtering differed. Only in-frame clones appear in the TCRdb table, and some are missing; sequencing was by immunoSEQ multiplex PCR. V and J calls and clone size are given by that table; D and trimming were obtained from the DNA. The sample gives some 2,100,000 clones, roughly 91% of which show up once; roughly 1.8% is in the top ten. CD45RO-negative, CCR7-positively selected cells formed the naive CD8 fraction, excluding terminally differentiated effector memory CD45RA+ cells. Donors, healthy HIV-negative adults, lacked recent acute infections or vaccinations. From germline, CDR1 is SGHDT and CDR2 YYEEEE. The CDR3 spans 13 residues. V gave up 0 bases and J gave up 2 bases, with 6 bases separating them.

The V and J genes are TRBV5-6 and TRBJ2-7, with D perhaps TRBD1 (5 bases). The TCR comes from a young man in good health. Some clones in this sample may be carry-over from other donors' samples. Sequences were obtained from naive CD8+ T cells from PBMCs. The CDR3 spells CASSLGTTYEQYF. The DNA for the CDR3 is TGTGCCAGCAGCTTGGGGACAACCTACGAGCAGTACTTC.